This T cell receptor (beta chain) was captured by sequencing in a study of blood T cells in healthy people across ages. Findings and limits, study-wide: Long-lived donors exceeded aged donors in naive CD4+ cells and diversity.

With a J-beta primer mix and a sample-barcoded 5' primer, a second PCR ran roughly 6 to 11 cycles. TCRdb redid the calling of the 5' RACE reads with MiXCR, one entry per CDR3 protein. There are around 800,000 distinct CDR3 sequences in the sample; under 80% occur only once, and roughly 25% lies in the top ten. This clonotype was detected a few times. Its antigen is currently unknown. This CDR3 has 15 residues. With V trimmed by 4 bases and J by 5 bases, 7 bases remained unmatched. The germline V gene encodes CDR1 SGDLS and CDR2 YYNGEE. The source of this sequence is a man aged 25 to 40 in good health. The rearrangement joins TRBV9 to TRBJ2-1; 9 bases are shared with TRBD2. Sequenced: blood. CDR3 nucleotides: TGTGCCAGCAGCCCGGGACTAGCACCCGACAATGAGCAGTTCTTC. This sequence encodes CASSPGLAPDNEQFF.